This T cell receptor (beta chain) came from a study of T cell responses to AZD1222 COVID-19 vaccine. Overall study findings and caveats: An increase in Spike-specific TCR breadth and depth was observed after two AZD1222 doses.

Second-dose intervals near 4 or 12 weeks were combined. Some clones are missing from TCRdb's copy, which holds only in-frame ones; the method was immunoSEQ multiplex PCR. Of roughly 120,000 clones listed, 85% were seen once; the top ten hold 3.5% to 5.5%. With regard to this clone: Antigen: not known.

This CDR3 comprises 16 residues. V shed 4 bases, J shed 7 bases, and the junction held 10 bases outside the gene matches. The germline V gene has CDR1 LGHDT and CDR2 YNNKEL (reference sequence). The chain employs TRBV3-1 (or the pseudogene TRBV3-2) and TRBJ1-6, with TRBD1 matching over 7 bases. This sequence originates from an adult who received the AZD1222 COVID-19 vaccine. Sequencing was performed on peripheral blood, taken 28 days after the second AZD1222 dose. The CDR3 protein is CASSPEDRVVNSPLHF. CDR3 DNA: TGTGCCAGCAGCCCTGAAGACAGGGTAGTCAATTCACCCCTCCACTTT.